A single sample is the source of the 18 T cell receptor beta chains below, sequenced in a study of shared clonotypes between healthy human individuals. Sequencing was performed with immunoSEQ multiplex PCR; in TCRdb, only in-frame clones are kept and a portion is missing. The sample has around 1.4 million clones, approximately 98.5% seen once; the top ten hold 0.36%. The sample taken for sequencing was naive CD4+ T cells sorted from blood. The subset is: CD45RA+ positively selected. Receptors were obtained from a man aged 30-40 years in good health.

On this clone itself: This specimen includes other DNA sequences encoding the same CDR3. The gene calls are TRBV7-9 and TRBJ1-1; D may be TRBD1 (5 bases). V lost 6 bases and J lost 1, with 9 bases in between. The germline V gene has CDR1 SEHNR and CDR2 FQNEAQ (reference sequence). The CDR3 consists of 13 residues. The CDR3 sequence: CASSSQGNTEAFF. CDR3 nucleotide sequence: TGTGCCAGCAGTTCCCAGGGGAACACTGAAGCTTTCTTT.

The V call is TRBV5-6, the J call TRBJ2-2; 11 nucleotides align to TRBD2. Per germline, CDR1 SGHDT and CDR2 YYEEEE. CDR3 length: 16 amino acids. With 3 bases clipped from V and 5 bases from J, the junction kept 6 bases outside the gene matches. This chain's CDR3 is CASSSTSGSKTGELFF. The CDR3 DNA reads as TGTGCCAGCAGCTCAACTAGCGGGAGTAAGACCGGGGAGCTGTTTTTT.

The V gene is TRBV5-4, the J gene TRBJ2-7, with 7 bases aligning to TRBD1. V gave up 4 bases and J gave up 2 bases; unmatched junction bases: 3. CDR3 length: 13 amino acids. Germline CDR1 SGHNT, CDR2 YYREEE (reference sequence). CDR3 nucleotide sequence: TGTGCCAGCAGCCGACAGGGCCCCTACGAGCAGTACTTC. Translated, it gives CASSRQGPYEQYF.

This sequence joins TRBV30 and TRBJ1-5; no reliable D call. This CDR3 is 12 amino acids long. Trimming pared 6 bases from V and 1 base from J, leaving 7 bases between. CDR1 is GTSNPN and CDR2 is SVGIG in the germline V gene (reference sequence). The CDR3 region has the DNA TGTGCCTGCAAGTTCAGCAATCAGCCCCAGCATTTT. Translation: CACKFSNQPQHF.

The chain carries TRBV5-1 and TRBJ2-3; 9 bases agree with TRBD2. From germline, CDR1 is SGHRS and CDR2 YFSETQ. The CDR3 sequence is 15 residues long. J lost 2 bases, V lost 3 bases, and 4 bases had no gene match. The CDR3 is CASSSGGRATDTQYF. The CDR3 region has the DNA TGCGCCAGCAGCTCTGGCGGGAGGGCCACAGATACGCAGTATTTT.

The chain recombines TRBV15 with TRBJ2-1; the match to TRBD1 covers 8 bases. Germline V gene lookup returns CDR1 LNHNV and CDR2 YYDKDF (reference sequence). The length of the CDR3 is 14 residues. The junction had 7 bases not matched to a gene; V was cut back by 3 bases and J by 9 bases. DNA of the CDR3: TGTGCCACCAGCAGGGACAGGGTAGTTGGTGAGCAGTTCTTC. Translating it yields CATSRDRVVGEQFF.

On this clone itself: Other DNA sequences from this sample encode an identical CDR3 as well. The chain combines TRBV5-1 with TRBJ2-7; no reliable D call. This CDR3 is 13 amino acids long. Germline loops: CDR1 SGHRS, CDR2 YFSETQ. Deletions cut 2 bases from V and 2 bases from J, with 8 bases between. CDR3: CASSFGVTYEQYF. The CDR3 DNA follows: TGCGCCAGCAGCTTTGGTGTTACCTACGAGCAGTACTTC.

The rearrangement uses TRBV11-2 and TRBJ1-1, with D tentatively TRBD1 (5 bases). V was clipped by 7 bases and J by 6 bases, with 12 bases between them. This CDR3 is 12 amino acids long. Germline V gene data show CDR1 as SGHAT and CDR2 as FQNNGV. CDR3 coding DNA: TGTGCCAGCACCCTTAGGGGTGCTGAAGCTTTCTTT. Its protein product is CASTLRGAEAFF.

This clone came up once. The junction does not match germline at one end; this may be a read error. The gene calls are TRBV7-7 and TRBJ2-3, with D unclear. Germline V CDR1 and CDR2: SSHAT, FNYEAQ (reference sequence). The CDR3 totals 17 residues. For the CDR3, the DNA is TGTGCTAGCAGCCCAGGTCCTCTTACTCCTAGCACAGATACGCAGTATTTT. This encodes CASSPGPLTPSTDTQYF.

This chain uses TRBV4-1 with TRBJ2-5; 7 bases are shared with TRBD1. Looked up from germline, CDR1 is MGHRA and CDR2 is YSYEKL. CDR3 length equals 14 residues. V dropped 6 bases and J dropped 5; count of bases not matched to a gene: 9. The CDR3 DNA is TGCGCCAGCAGTAGTATCGGGACAGTCGAGACCCAGTACTTC. It specifies CASSSIGTVETQYF.

This clone turned up a few times. The chain recombines TRBV2 with TRBJ2-3; TRBD1 matches at 8 bases. The V gene end was trimmed by 2 bases and the J gene end by 2 bases; junction bases not matched to a gene: 6. This CDR3 spans 16 amino acids. Per germline, CDR1 SNHLY and CDR2 FYNNEI. The CDR3 loop reads CASSEKSRGLTDTQYF. As DNA, the CDR3 is TGTGCCAGCAGTGAAAAGTCCAGGGGGCTCACAGATACGCAGTATTTT.

V gene TRBV15 combines with J gene TRBJ2-4; 8 bases fit TRBD1. Trimming removed 0 bases from V and 6 bases from J; junction bases left unmatched: 10. The CDR3 sequence is 17 residues long. Looked up from germline, CDR1 is LNHNV and CDR2 is YYDKDF (reference sequence). The DNA of the CDR3 is TGTGCCACCAGCAGAGATCAAACCGGGACAGGAGGAAACATTCAGTACTTC. Translating gives CATSRDQTGTGGNIQYF.

This chain links TRBV28 with TRBJ2-3; TRBD1 matches 9 bases. V was clipped by 10 bases and J by 7 bases; unmatched bases: 12. Germline CDR1 and CDR2: MDHEN and SYDVKM. The CDR3 length is 14 residues. CDR3 in amino acids: CANSRDRVLNTQYF. The CDR3 region has the DNA TGTGCCAATAGCCGGGACAGGGTCTTGAATACGCAGTATTTT.

V gene TRBV19 combines with J gene TRBJ2-2; 7 positions match TRBD1. The germline gives CDR1 LNHDA, CDR2 SQIVND (reference sequence). This CDR3 region has 14 residues. J was trimmed by 7 bases and V by 5 bases; bases with no gene match: 7. The CDR3 sequence: CASSQNRGGGELFF. CDR3 nucleotide sequence: TGTGCCAGTAGTCAGAACAGGGGCGGCGGGGAGCTGTTTTTT.

The chain carries TRBV4-2 and TRBJ1-1; no reliable D call. CDR3 size: 14 residues. The germline V and J ends were trimmed by 0 bases and 4 bases, with 9 bases remaining between them. CDR1 is LGHNA and CDR2 is YNFKEQ in the germline V gene. The CDR3 sequence: CASSQDDAITEAFF. The CDR3, as DNA: TGTGCCAGCAGCCAAGATGACGCAATCACTGAAGCTTTCTTT.

This sequence joins TRBV6-5 and TRBJ1-2, with D unresolved. With 4 bases removed from V and 4 bases from J, the gap between germline ends came to 13 bases. The germline CDR1 and CDR2 sequences are MNHEY and SVGAGI. This CDR3 contains 14 residues. Here the CDR3 reads CASSLAGDGYGYTF. CDR3 DNA: TGTGCCAGCAGTTTAGCTGGGGATGGCTATGGCTACACCTTC.

This sequence joins TRBV11-2 and TRBJ2-7; no firm D call. The germline V gene has CDR1 SGHAT and CDR2 FQNNGV. CDR3 length equals 14 residues. The V gene lost 5 bases and the J gene lost 5 bases, with 16 bases spanning the gap. The CDR3 nucleotides read TGTGCCAGCAGCACCCGTGGGTTCCCGGACGAGCAGTACTTC. Translation: CASSTRGFPDEQYF.

J is TRBJ2-3 and V is TRBV7-8, with D possibly being TRBD1 (9 bases). The V end lost 4 bases, the J end lost 5 bases, and 16 bases lay between the germline ends. The CDR3 consists of 15 residues. Germline lookup yields CDR1 SGHVS and CDR2 FQNEAQ. This CDR3 reads CASSSGQGLGDTQYF. The CDR3 nucleotides are TGTGCCAGCAGCTCGGGACAGGGACTAGGAGATACGCAGTATTTT.